This passage covers 11 T cell receptor beta chains from one sample sequenced in a study of blood T cell repertoires in COVID-19. Profiling relied on immunoSEQ multiplex PCR, and the TCRdb table lists in-frame clones only, not all of them. The profile shows over 70,000 clones, 75% to 90% of them singletons. The specimen was peripheral blood. The receptors come from a man older than 75 with acute or convalescent COVID-19.

This clone is categorized as medium-sized. V and J are TRBV13 and TRBJ1-1, with D maybe TRBD1 (5 bases). The CDR3 runs 13 residues. Germline loops: CDR1 PRHDT, CDR2 FYEKMQ (reference sequence). Between the trimmed V and J ends, which lost 2 bases and 3 bases, there was a span of 7 bases. CDR3 nucleotides: TGTGCCAGCAGCTTACAGGGCGACACTGAAGCTTTCTTT. This codes for CASSLQGDTEAFF.

The J gene is TRBJ1-1, the V gene TRBV7-9; 12 bases fit TRBD1. The CDR3 contains 15 residues. Germline assignment: CDR1 SEHNR and CDR2 FQNEAQ (reference sequence). J gave up 7 bases and V 5 bases, and 8 bases lay outside the gene matches. DNA for the CDR3: TGTGCCAGCAGCAGGGACAGGGGGCAGTTGTATGAAGCTTTCTTT. As protein: CASSRDRGQLYEAFF.

With respect to this clone: The limits of the CDR3 on the DNA are not certain, so only TCRdb's listed CDR3 is given. The chain employs TRBV21-1 and TRBJ1-3; the table's D call TRBD1 went unverified against the DNA. TRBV21-1 has pseudogene status. The CDR3 sequence runs 21 residues, both termini included. CDR3 residues: CASSKIPTRDRRYRCGNTIYF.

By frequency in the sample, this clone is medium-sized. The J gene is TRBJ2-1, the V gene TRBV19, with D possibly matching TRBD2 (5 bases). The CDR3 runs to 12 residues. Trimming cost V 5 bases and J 7 bases, with 9 bases left between them. Germline CDR1 LNHDA, CDR2 SQIVND (reference sequence). CDR3 region: CASSDLANEQFF. CDR3 sequence (DNA): TGTGCCAGTAGTGACCTAGCAAATGAGCAGTTCTTC.

The CDR3 nucleotides read TGTGCCAGCAGCCGACCGGGACAGGGGGCGCGGTGTACTGGGGCCAACGTCCTGACTTTC. Amino acids: CASSRPGQGARCTGANVLTF. This chain uses TRBV21-1 with TRBJ2-6; the table's D call TRBD1 went unverified against the DNA. TRBV21-1 is marked as a pseudogene. This CDR3 spans 20 amino acids.

The chain carries TRBV5-1 and TRBJ1-1; weak D call: TRBD1 (6 bases). The V and J ends lost 5 bases and 0 bases respectively, with 17 bases between them. The CDR3 totals 16 residues. Per germline, CDR1 SGHRS and CDR2 YFSETQ. The CDR3 nucleotides read TGCGCCAGCAGACGGGACAACTCAAACATGAACACTGAAGCTTTCTTT. Translated, it gives CASRRDNSNMNTEAFF.

The chain employs TRBV28 and TRBJ1-5; 7 bases are shared with TRBD1. Per the germline V gene, CDR1 is MDHEN and CDR2 is SYDVKM. CDR3 size: 16 residues. Trimming cost V 6 bases and J 2 bases; bases outside gene matches: 10. The CDR3 reads CASRTQGIVGNQPQHF. As DNA, the CDR3 is TGTGCCAGCAGGACACAGGGGATAGTGGGCAATCAGCCCCAGCATTTT. Using reference TRBV28 and TRBJ1-5 for the parts outside the CDR3, the full variable domain is DVKVTQSSRYLVKRTGEKVFLECVQDMDHENMFWYRQDPGLGLRLIYFSYDVKMKEKGDIPEGYSVSREKKERFSLILESASTNQTSMYLCASRTQGIVGNQPQHFGDGTRLSIL.

This clone was observed a handful of times. The chain recombines TRBV5-1 with TRBJ2-7; 7 bases are shared with TRBD1. After removal of 2 bases from V and 2 bases from J, the junction contained 7 bases not matched to a gene. The length of the CDR3 is 15 residues. Germline-derived CDR1 and CDR2 are SGHRS and YFSETQ. The CDR3 sequence is CASSLRDRGAYEQYF. The CDR3 nucleotides read TGCGCCAGCAGCTTAAGGGACAGAGGGGCCTACGAGCAGTACTTC.

V usage is TRBV6-4 and J usage is TRBJ2-1, with 11 bases fitting TRBD2. The CDR3 extends over 14 amino acids. Germline CDR1 is MRHNA and CDR2 is SNTAGT. V dropped 4 bases and J dropped 8; count of bases not matched to a gene: 4. CDR3 sequence reads: CASSATSGSYEQFF. For the CDR3, the DNA is TGTGCCAGCAGTGCCACTAGCGGGAGCTATGAGCAGTTCTTC.

This clone has a handful of counts. The chain couples TRBV9 to TRBJ2-1, with D possibly TRBD1 on 5 matching bases. Germline-derived CDR1 and CDR2 are SGDLS and YYNGEE. V lost 4 bases and J lost 6, with 14 bases in between. CDR3 length: 14 residues. CDR3 loop: CASSPRPQANEQFF. The CDR3 DNA is TGTGCCAGCAGCCCCCGTCCACAGGCCAATGAGCAGTTCTTC.

The chain recombines TRBV5-4 with TRBJ2-3; perhaps TRBD1 as D (5 bases). Germline loops: CDR1 SGHNT, CDR2 YYREEE (reference sequence). Trimming shortened V by 0 bases and J by 4 bases, and 9 bases separated the two germline ends. The CDR3 sequence is 14 residues long. The DNA for the CDR3 is TGTGCCAGCAGCTTGGGGCAGGGCCCAGATACGCAGTATTTT. Protein: CASSLGQGPDTQYF.